One and the same sample provided the 28 T cell receptor beta chains below, sequenced in a study of blood T cell repertoires in COVID-19. Profiling relied on immunoSEQ multiplex PCR, and the TCRdb table lists in-frame clones only, not all of them. The top ten clones hold roughly a tenth of a sample with about 210,000 clones, under 90% of them seen once. The source material was peripheral blood. All receptors derive from a woman older than 75 with COVID-19, enrolled during active disease.

The V gene is TRBV5-1, the J gene TRBJ1-1; 8 bases line up with TRBD1. Germline loops: CDR1 SGHRS, CDR2 YFSETQ. The CDR3 has 15 residues. J gave up 3 bases and V 4 bases, and 8 bases lay outside the gene matches. The CDR3 loop is CASSRRDRGDTEAFF. The CDR3 DNA follows: TGCGCCAGCAGCCGGAGAGACAGGGGAGACACTGAAGCTTTCTTT. The full variable domain, rest sourced from reference TRBV5-1 and TRBJ1-1, is KAGVTQTPRYLIKTRGQQVTLSCSPISGHRSVSWYQQTPGQGLQFLFEYFSETQRNKGNFPGRFSGRQFSNSRSEMNVSTLELGDSALYLCASSRRDRGDTEAFFGQGTRLTVV.

The chain employs TRBV29-1 and TRBJ2-3; 9 bases agree with TRBD2. Germline assignment: CDR1 SQVTM and CDR2 ANQGSEA. The CDR3 loop spans 16 amino acids. V was clipped by 0 bases and J by 3 bases; unmatched bases: 7. DNA of the CDR3: TGCAGCGTTGAAGATGATGCGGGGGGGCCGACAGATACGCAGTATTTT. Its protein product is CSVEDDAGGPTDTQYF.

The chain links TRBV7-7 to TRBJ1-4; 7 bases map to TRBD1. Germline CDR1 and CDR2: SSHAT and FNYEAQ (reference sequence). The CDR3 is 13 amino acids. With V trimmed by 5 bases and J by 7 bases, 4 bases remained unmatched. The CDR3 sequence: CASSRQGSEKLFF. The CDR3, as DNA: TGTGCCAGCAGCCGACAGGGAAGTGAAAAACTGTTTTTT. Drawing the rest from reference TRBV7-7 and TRBJ1-4, the complete variable domain is GAGVSQSPRYKVTKRGQDVTLRCDPISSHATLYWYQQALGQGPEFLTYFNYEAQPDKSGLPSDRFSAERPEGSISTLTIQRTEQRDSAMYRCASSRQGSEKLFFGSGTQLSVL.

This clone was seen only a few times. The CDR3 reads CASSQEEAGRSYGYTF. CDR3 in DNA: TGCGCCAGCAGCCAAGAAGAAGCGGGACGGTCTTATGGCTACACCTTC. V gene TRBV4-1 combines with J gene TRBJ1-2, with D tentatively TRBD1 (5 bases). The V gene's germline CDR1 is MGHRA and CDR2 YSYEKL. The CDR3 is 16 residues long. The V and J ends lost 0 bases and 5 bases respectively, with 16 bases between them.

The CDR3 is CASSTGGTDTQYF. As DNA, the CDR3 is TGTGCCAGTAGTACGGGGGGTACAGATACGCAGTATTTT. This chain joins TRBV19 and TRBJ2-3; 7 nucleotides match TRBD2. V was pared by 4 bases and J by 3 bases, with 1 base of the junction left unmatched. CDR1 and CDR2 (germline): LNHDA, SQIVND (reference sequence). The CDR3 runs 13 residues.

The rearrangement joins TRBV11-3 to TRBJ1-5, with no clear D. The CDR3 sequence is 16 residues long. CDR1 SGHNT and CDR2 YENEEA come from the germline V gene. V gave up 8 bases and J gave up 0 bases, with 17 bases separating them. CDR3 in amino acids: CASATFERNSNQPQHF. In nucleotides, the CDR3 is TGTGCCAGCGCCACCTTCGAGCGTAATAGCAATCAGCCCCAGCATTTT.

This chain connects TRBV7-8 to TRBJ1-2; possibly TRBD1 for D (5 bases). From germline, CDR1 is SGHVS and CDR2 FQNEAQ. The CDR3 has 15 residues. V was cut by 1 base and J by 5 bases, with 14 bases left in between. The CDR3 nucleotides read TGTGCCAGCAGCTTAGACACAGGAGCGAGATATGGCTACACCTTC. It specifies CASSLDTGARYGYTF.

The V call is TRBV28, the J call TRBJ2-7; no clear D gene. The germline CDR1 and CDR2 sequences are MDHEN and SYDVKM. This CDR3 is 15 amino acids long. The V end lost 3 bases, the J end lost 2 bases, and 14 bases lay between the germline ends. The CDR3 DNA sequence: TGTGCCAGCAGTTTGCCCGGTGTGATGGCCTACGAGCAGTACTTC. It is translated as CASSLPGVMAYEQYF.

The chain couples TRBV5-5 to TRBJ1-4, with TRBD1 matching over 7 bases. The junction had 5 bases not matched to a gene; V was cut back by 5 bases and J by 7 bases. Germline CDR1 and CDR2: SGHKS and YYEKEE (reference sequence). The CDR3 loop spans 13 amino acids. CDR3: CASRTGLGEKLFF. CDR3 bases: TGTGCCAGCAGGACAGGGTTGGGTGAAAAACTGTTTTTT.

This rearrangement joins TRBV7-6 to TRBJ1-5, with D possibly TRBD1 on 6 matching bases. The CDR3 is 21 amino acids. From germline, CDR1 is SGHVS and CDR2 FNYEAQ. V was cut by 6 bases and J by 0 bases, with 30 bases left in between. CDR3 sequence (DNA): TGTGCCAGCAGACCTAGCGGGCAGGGGCCACAACGAACATATAGCAATCAGCCCCAGCATTTT. Amino acids: CASRPSGQGPQRTYSNQPQHF.

This clone was observed a handful of times. DNA of the CDR3: TGTGCCAGCAGTGAATCCGTACTAAGCAATCAGCCCCAGCATTTT. It translates to CASSESVLSNQPQHF. The rearrangement links TRBV6-1 to TRBJ1-5; D is unresolved. The CDR3 sequence is 15 residues long. CDR1 is MNHNS, CDR2 SASEGT, per germline. Trimming pared 2 bases from V and 1 base from J, leaving 9 bases between.

V and J are TRBV11-2 and TRBJ1-6; the D is unclear. CDR1 is SGHAT and CDR2 is FQNNGV in the germline V gene. Trimming left V 1 base short and J 0 bases short, with 7 bases between. This CDR3 is built from 16 residues. CDR3 loop: CASSLARGSYNSPLHF. The CDR3 nucleotides read TGTGCCAGCAGCTTAGCCCGGGGCTCCTATAATTCACCCCTCCACTTT.

V gene TRBV11-3 combines with J gene TRBJ2-5; 7 bases are shared with TRBD1. CDR1 and CDR2 from the germline V gene are SGHNT and YENEEA. With 2 bases clipped from V and 5 bases from J, the junction kept 8 bases outside the gene matches. The CDR3 sequence is 15 residues long. The DNA for the CDR3 is TGTGCCAGCAGCTTAAACAGGGGTATTGGCGAGACCCAGTACTTC. This sequence encodes CASSLNRGIGETQYF.

The CDR3 region is CASSNLGGGSSYEQYF. As DNA, the CDR3 is TGTGCCAGCAGCAACCTAGGGGGGGGTAGCTCCTACGAGCAGTACTTC. This chain connects TRBV21-1 to TRBJ2-7; the table's TRBD2 call for D was not verified on the DNA. TRBV21-1 is a documented pseudogene. CDR3 length equals 16 residues.

The chain recombines TRBV7-9 with TRBJ2-3; no reliable D call. V lost 5 bases, J lost 4 bases, and 7 bases lay in between. In germline, CDR1 is SEHNR, CDR2 FQNEAQ (reference sequence). The CDR3 contains 12 residues. The CDR3 loop is CASSSSADTQYF. The CDR3 DNA is TGTGCCAGCAGCAGTTCGGCAGATACGCAGTATTTT.

This chain connects TRBV6-6 to TRBJ2-7, with D tentatively TRBD1 (6 bases). Germline values: CDR1 MNHNY, CDR2 SVGAGI (reference sequence). V lost 3 bases, J lost 3 bases, and 15 bases lay in between. The CDR3 sequence is 15 residues long. In DNA form, the CDR3 reads TGTGCCAGCAGTTATCGGGACATAGGCGGCTACGAGCAGTACTTC. The encoded protein is CASSYRDIGGYEQYF.

The chain employs TRBV27 and TRBJ1-5; D remains ambiguous. The ends were cut back, 3 bases at V and 0 bases at J, with 9 bases in the middle. Germline V lookup: CDR1 MNHEY, CDR2 SMNVEV (reference sequence). The CDR3 consists of 15 residues. The CDR3 DNA is TGTGCCAGCAGTTTGAGAGGGTATAGCAATCAGCCCCAGCATTTT. Translation: CASSLRGYSNQPQHF.

The rearrangement joins TRBV7-2 to TRBJ1-1; D gene ambiguous. Germline CDR1 is SGHTA and CDR2 is FQGNSA. This CDR3 is built from 14 residues. Trimming removed 2 bases at V and 6 bases at J, with 13 bases between. CDR3 residues: CASSLSSGRAEAFF. The CDR3 DNA reads as TGTGCCAGCAGCTTATCGTCGGGGAGGGCTGAAGCTTTCTTT.

The rearrangement links TRBV28 to TRBJ2-7; D is possibly TRBD2 (5 bases). Germline-derived CDR1 and CDR2 are MDHEN and SYDVKM. The CDR3 covers 15 residues. V lost 6 bases, J lost 0 bases, and 15 bases lay in between. CDR3 region: CASSPIGESSYEQYF. CDR3 DNA: TGTGCCAGCAGCCCTATCGGGGAGAGCTCCTACGAGCAGTACTTC.

V gene TRBV29-1 combines with J gene TRBJ2-2, with 10 bases that match TRBD1. The CDR3 sequence is 15 residues long. J gave up 5 bases and V 5 bases, and 8 bases lay outside the gene matches. Germline CDR1 is SQVTM and CDR2 is ANQGSEA. CDR3 nucleotide sequence: TGCAGCGTTTCCGCCGGACAGGGGGGAACCGGGGAGCTGTTTTTT. Protein: CSVSAGQGGTGELFF.

In nucleotides, the CDR3 is TGCGCCAGCAGCTTGGGACAGCCTTACAATGAGCAGTTCTTC. It is translated as CASSLGQPYNEQFF. J is TRBJ2-1 and V is TRBV5-1, with D possibly matching TRBD1 (5 bases). Trimming removed 0 bases from V and 4 bases from J, with 8 bases in between. Germline assignment: CDR1 SGHRS and CDR2 YFSETQ. CDR3 length: 14 amino acids. Combining the CDR3 with reference TRBV5-1 and TRBJ2-1 gives the whole variable domain KAGVTQTPRYLIKTRGQQVTLSCSPISGHRSVSWYQQTPGQGLQFLFEYFSETQRNKGNFPGRFSGRQFSNSRSEMNVSTLELGDSALYLCASSLGQPYNEQFFGPGTRLTVL.

The V and J genes are TRBV6-6 and TRBJ2-1; 12 nucleotides agree with TRBD2. The CDR3 extends over 16 amino acids. Trimming took 5 bases from V and 3 from J; bases not matched to a gene: 5. Germline CDR1 and CDR2: MNHNY and SVGAGI (reference sequence). CDR3 loop: CASSTLTSGGYNEQFF. Here the CDR3 DNA reads TGTGCCAGCAGTACCTTGACTAGCGGGGGCTACAATGAGCAGTTCTTC.

The sample holds a few counts of this clone. The V call is TRBV12-3 or TRBV12-4, the J call TRBJ1-2, with a possible D match to TRBD1 (6 bases). V was pared by 7 bases and J by 8 bases, with 17 bases between. The CDR3 has 13 residues. This chain's CDR3 is CASTGQGSSGYTF. The DNA for the CDR3 is TGTGCCAGCACTGGGCAGGGGAGTAGCGGCTACACCTTC.

The rearrangement uses TRBV28 and TRBJ1-4; no firm D call. The CDR3 spans 13 residues. The V gene's germline CDR1 is MDHEN and CDR2 SYDVKM. V shed 4 bases and J shed 1 base, with 4 bases lying between them. The CDR3 region is CASSSGTNEKLFF. In nucleotides, the CDR3 is TGTGCCAGCAGTTCGGGAACTAATGAAAAACTGTTTTTT.

The rearrangement joins TRBV6-5 to TRBJ1-5; 7 positions agree with TRBD1. CDR1 MNHEY and CDR2 SVGAGI come from the germline V gene. There are 13 residues in the CDR3. Trimming cost V 6 bases and J 7 bases; bases outside gene matches: 6. The CDR3 protein is CASSMDRLQPQHF. CDR3 DNA sequence: TGTGCCAGCAGCATGGACAGGCTCCAGCCCCAGCATTTT.

J is TRBJ1-2 and V is TRBV2; 7 bases line up with TRBD1. Germline CDR1 is SNHLY and CDR2 is FYNNEI. The CDR3 sequence is 14 residues long. V lost 7 bases, J lost 0 bases, and 5 bases stayed unmatched. CDR3 bases: TGTGCCAGCATCATGGACAGGTCTAACTATGGCTACACCTTC. Amino acids: CASIMDRSNYGYTF.

J is TRBJ1-2 and V is TRBV6-5; no reliable D call. The CDR3 is 13 residues long. V was trimmed by 7 bases and J by 0 bases, leaving 9 bases between them. Germline V lookup: CDR1 MNHEY, CDR2 SVGAGI. CDR3 loop: CASTPKTNYGYTF. For the CDR3, the DNA is TGTGCCAGCACCCCCAAAACTAACTATGGCTACACCTTC.

This clone was recorded only once. The chain employs TRBV11-2 and TRBJ1-3; a possible D gene is TRBD1 (5 bases). CDR3 size: 16 residues. CDR1 is SGHAT, CDR2 FQNNGV, per germline. Trimming left V 4 bases short and J 2 bases short, with 15 bases between. CDR3 DNA: TGTGCCAGCAGCTCCGGCGGGGCATCCCCTGGAAACACCATATATTTT. As protein: CASSSGGASPGNTIYF.